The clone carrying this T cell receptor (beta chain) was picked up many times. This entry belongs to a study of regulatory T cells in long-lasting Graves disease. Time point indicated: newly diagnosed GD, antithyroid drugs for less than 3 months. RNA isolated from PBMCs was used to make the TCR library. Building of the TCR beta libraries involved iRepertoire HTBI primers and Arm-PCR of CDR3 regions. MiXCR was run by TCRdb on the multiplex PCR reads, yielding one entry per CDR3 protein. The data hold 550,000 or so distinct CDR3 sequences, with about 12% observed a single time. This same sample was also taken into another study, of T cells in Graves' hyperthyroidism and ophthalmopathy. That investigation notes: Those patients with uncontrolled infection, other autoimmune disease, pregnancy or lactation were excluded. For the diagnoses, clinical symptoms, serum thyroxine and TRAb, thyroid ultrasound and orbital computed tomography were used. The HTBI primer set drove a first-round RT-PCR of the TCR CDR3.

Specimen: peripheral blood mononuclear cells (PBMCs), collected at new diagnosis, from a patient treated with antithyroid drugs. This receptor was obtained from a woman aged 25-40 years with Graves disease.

The CDR3 loop reads CASSRGGLAGPNEQYF. The CDR3 DNA reads TGCGCCAGCAGCCGTGGAGGACTAGCGGGACCTAACGAGCAGTACTTC. J is TRBJ2-7 and V is TRBV4-1, with TRBD2 matching 12 bases. Per germline, CDR1 MGHRA and CDR2 YSYEKL. V lost 4 bases to trimming and J lost 5 bases; unmatched junction nucleotides: 9. This CDR3 has 16 residues.